The 12 T cell receptor beta chains in this list originate from one sample, sequenced in a study of T cell responses to AZD1222 COVID-19 vaccine. Profiled with immunoSEQ multiplex PCR; TCRdb holds only in-frame clones, not every one. The sample consists of roughly 76,000 clones, 80% to 90% of them appearing once. Sequencing was performed on peripheral blood, taken on day 0 of AZD1222 vaccination. These receptors all come from an adult in good health.

The chain couples TRBV11-2 to TRBJ2-2, with 7 nucleotides matching TRBD2. The ends lost 5 bases at V and 7 bases at J; junction bases unmatched: 7. Germline CDR1 is SGHAT and CDR2 is FQNNGV. The CDR3 consists of 14 residues. This chain's CDR3 is CASSPSGGNGELFF. In DNA, the CDR3 is TGTGCCAGCAGCCCCTCGGGGGGAAACGGGGAGCTGTTTTTT.

This clone was observed a single time. V usage is TRBV20-1 and J usage is TRBJ1-6; possibly TRBD1 for D (5 bases). The CDR3 contains 14 residues. The germline gives CDR1 DFQATT, CDR2 SNEGSKA (reference sequence). The V gene lost 3 bases and the J gene lost 7 bases, with 13 bases spanning the gap. CDR3 in DNA: TGCAGTGCTAGTAGACAGTGGAAGAATTCACCCCTCCACTTT. Its protein is CSASRQWKNSPLHF.

The rearrangement links TRBV11-2 to TRBJ2-5; D may match TRBD1 or TRBD2 (5 bases each). The germline CDR1 and CDR2 sequences are SGHAT and FQNNGV. This CDR3 has 13 residues. V lost 0 bases and J 7 bases, leaving 9 bases between the germline ends. In DNA form, the CDR3 reads TGTGCCAGCAGCTTAGATTCAGGGAGGACCCAGTACTTC. This encodes CASSLDSGRTQYF.

V usage is TRBV10-3 and J usage is TRBJ2-1; no clear D gene. From germline, CDR1 is ENHRY and CDR2 SYGVKD. The CDR3 sequence is 14 residues long. The ends were cut back, 0 bases at V and 11 bases at J, with 14 bases in the middle. The CDR3 is CAISESISGGQQFF. For the CDR3, the DNA is TGTGCCATCAGTGAGTCGATATCTGGCGGTCAGCAGTTCTTC.

The chain carries TRBV6-6 and TRBJ1-4; D gene uncertain. Per the germline V gene, CDR1 is MNHNY and CDR2 is SVGAGI (reference sequence). Trimming pared 7 bases from V and 8 bases from J, leaving 11 bases between. CDR3 length: 12 residues. CDR3 in DNA: TGTGCCAGCACCAAGGTTGGAGAAAAACTGTTTTTT. As protein: CASTKVGEKLFF.

This chain joins TRBV3-1 (or the pseudogene TRBV3-2) and TRBJ1-1, with 7 bases aligning to TRBD1. V lost 4 bases to trimming and J lost 3 bases; unmatched junction nucleotides: 5. The V gene's germline CDR1 is LGHDT and CDR2 YNNKEL (reference sequence). The CDR3 contains 14 residues. In DNA form, the CDR3 reads TGTGCCAGCAGCCCCCGACAGGGTGACACTGAAGCTTTCTTT. It is translated as CASSPRQGDTEAFF.

This rearrangement joins TRBV7-3 to TRBJ1-6, with D possibly being TRBD1 (6 bases). The germline V gene has CDR1 SGHTA and CDR2 FQGTGA. Trimming cost V 3 bases and J 7 bases, with 10 bases left between them. The CDR3 length is 14 residues. The CDR3 region has the DNA TGTGCCAGCAGCTTCGGACAGAGGAATTCACCCCTCCACTTT. It is translated as CASSFGQRNSPLHF.

The chain recombines TRBV9 with TRBJ1-1; 8 bases fit TRBD1. The V gene's germline CDR1 is SGDLS and CDR2 YYNGEE. The junction had 7 bases not matched to a gene; V was cut back by 2 bases and J by 4 bases. The CDR3 loop spans 15 amino acids. The CDR3 region is CASSVTGGGGTEAFF. As DNA, the CDR3 is TGTGCCAGCAGCGTTACAGGGGGTGGGGGCACTGAAGCTTTCTTT.

This clone was counted a few times. This sequence joins TRBV27 and TRBJ1-5, with D perhaps matching TRBD1 (6 bases). The CDR3 length is 14 residues. The germline V gene has CDR1 MNHEY and CDR2 SMNVEV (reference sequence). V lost 3 bases and J 6 bases, leaving 12 bases between the germline ends. The DNA for the CDR3 is TGTGCCAGCAGTTTGAGCAGGGGTCGTCAGCCCCAGCATTTT. Protein product: CASSLSRGRQPQHF.

The gene calls are TRBV2 and TRBJ1-1; D may be TRBD1 (6 bases). Trimming took 4 bases from V and 7 from J, leaving 10 bases between them. The germline CDR1 and CDR2 sequences are SNHLY and FYNNEI. This CDR3 has 12 residues. In DNA, the CDR3 is TGTGCCAGCAGTGTGGGACAAATTGAAGCTTTCTTT. It specifies CASSVGQIEAFF.

The gene calls are TRBV6-5 and TRBJ1-6; no reliable D call. Germline values: CDR1 MNHEY, CDR2 SVGAGI. This CDR3 has 15 amino acids. Between the trimmed V and J ends, which lost 7 bases and 0 bases, there was a span of 10 bases. The CDR3 protein is CASNRESSYNSPLHF. CDR3 DNA sequence: TGTGCCAGCAATAGGGAAAGCTCCTATAATTCACCCCTCCACTTT.

The chain joins TRBV18 to TRBJ1-5; the D gene is possibly TRBD1 (5 bases). The length of the CDR3 is 15 residues. The V end was cut by 3 bases, the J end by 1 base, with 10 bases between. The germline CDR1 and CDR2 sequences are KGHSH and LQKENI. CDR3 coding DNA: TGTGCCAGCTCACCCTCGACAGAAAGCAATCAGCCCCAGCATTTT. As protein: CASSPSTESNQPQHF.